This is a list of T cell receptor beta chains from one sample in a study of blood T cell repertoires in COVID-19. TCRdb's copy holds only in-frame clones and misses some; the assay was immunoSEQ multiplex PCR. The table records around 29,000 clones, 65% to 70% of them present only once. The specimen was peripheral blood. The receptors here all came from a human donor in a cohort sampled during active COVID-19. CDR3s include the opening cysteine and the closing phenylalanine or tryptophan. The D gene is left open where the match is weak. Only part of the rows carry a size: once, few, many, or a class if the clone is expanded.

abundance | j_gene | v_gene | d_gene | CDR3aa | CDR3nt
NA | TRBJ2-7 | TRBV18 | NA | CASSSSGVEPSSYEQYF | TGTGCCAGCTCATCTTCAGGGGTGGAACCAAGCTCCTACGAGCAGTACTTC
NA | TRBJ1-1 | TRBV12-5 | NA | CASGLGTNTEAFF | TGTGCTAGTGGTTTGGGGACAAACACTGAAGCTTTCTTT
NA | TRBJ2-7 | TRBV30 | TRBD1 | CAWSTGGTGGHEQYF | TGTGCCTGGAGTACTGGGGGGACAGGGGGACACGAGCAGTACTTC
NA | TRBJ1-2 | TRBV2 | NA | CASSESEEGYYYGYTF | TGTGCCAGCAGTGAATCCGAGGAGGGTTATTACTATGGCTACACCTTC
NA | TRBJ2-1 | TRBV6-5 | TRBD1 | CASRPTDRGRNEQFF | TGTGCCAGCAGACCAACCGACAGGGGTCGGAATGAGCAGTTCTTC
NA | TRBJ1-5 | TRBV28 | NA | CASSVSQGNQPQHF | TGTGCCAGCAGTGTCTCACAGGGTAACCAGCCCCAGCATTTT
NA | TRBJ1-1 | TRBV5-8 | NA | CASMVQGNTEAFF | TGTGCCAGCATGGTACAGGGGAACACTGAAGCTTTCTTT
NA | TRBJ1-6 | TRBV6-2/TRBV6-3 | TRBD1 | CASSRDRVDSPLHF | TGTGCCAGCAGCCGGGACAGGGTGGATTCACCCCTCCACTTT
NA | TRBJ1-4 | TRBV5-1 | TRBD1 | CASSEQGAVTNEKLFF | TGCGCCAGCAGCGAGCAGGGGGCCGTAACTAATGAAAAACTGTTTTTT
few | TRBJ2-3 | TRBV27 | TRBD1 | CASSPRQGYTDTQYF | TGTGCCAGCAGTCCGAGACAGGGTTACACAGATACGCAGTATTTT
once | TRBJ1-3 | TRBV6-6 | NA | CASSSLLAGNTIYF | TGTGCCAGCAGCTCTCTCCTAGCAGGAAACACCATATATTTT
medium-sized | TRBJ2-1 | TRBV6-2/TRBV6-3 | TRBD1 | CASNPGQGYNEQFF | TGTGCCAGCAACCCGGGACAGGGCTACAATGAGCAGTTCTTC
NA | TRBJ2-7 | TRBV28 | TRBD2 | CASSPPPGTSGSVGYEQYF | TGTGCCAGCAGTCCTCCCCCCGGGACTAGCGGGTCGGTTGGCTACGAGCAGTACTTC
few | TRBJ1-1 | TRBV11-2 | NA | CASSSLQGRTEAFF | TGTGCCAGCAGCTCCCTACAGGGACGGACTGAAGCTTTCTTT
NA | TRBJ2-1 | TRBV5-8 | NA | CASSLLYRTFSFNEQFF | TGTGCCAGCAGCTTGCTCTATAGGACATTTAGTTTCAATGAGCAGTTCTTC
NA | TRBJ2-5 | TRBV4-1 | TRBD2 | CASSHGLAGPETQYF | TGCGCCAGCAGCCATGGACTAGCGGGGCCAGAGACCCAGTACTTC
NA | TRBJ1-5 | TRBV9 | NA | CASSVDSARNQPQHF | TGTGCCAGCAGCGTTGACAGCGCACGCAATCAGCCCCAGCATTTT
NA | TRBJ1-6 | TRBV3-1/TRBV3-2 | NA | CASSLKIGGVNSPLHF | TGTGCCAGCAGCCTTAAAATCGGGGGGGTTAATTCACCCCTCCACTTT
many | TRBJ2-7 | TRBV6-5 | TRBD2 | CASSYSPGGLGEQYF | TGTGCCAGCAGTTACTCCCCGGGGGGGCTTGGGGAGCAGTACTTC
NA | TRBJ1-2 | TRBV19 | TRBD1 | CASSMGQGAYGYTF | TGTGCCAGTAGTATGGGACAGGGGGCCTATGGCTACACCTTC
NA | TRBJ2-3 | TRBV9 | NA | CASSSPSGTGTDTQYF | TGTGCCAGCAGTTCCCCGTCAGGGACTGGCACAGATACGCAGTATTTT
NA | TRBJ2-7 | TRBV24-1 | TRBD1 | CATSDGQGYEQYF | TGTGCCACCAGTGATGGACAGGGGTACGAGCAGTACTTC
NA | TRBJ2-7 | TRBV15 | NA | CATSRDMRAYEQYF | TGTGCCACCAGCAGAGATATGAGGGCCTACGAGCAGTACTTC
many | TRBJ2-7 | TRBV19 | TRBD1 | CASSQGQGSYEQYF | TGTGCCAGTAGTCAAGGACAGGGGTCCTACGAGCAGTACTTC
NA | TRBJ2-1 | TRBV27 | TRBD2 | CASSPQRGGFNEQFF | TGTGCCAGCAGTCCACAGCGGGGGGGATTCAATGAGCAGTTCTTC
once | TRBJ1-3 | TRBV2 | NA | CASSVGRGNTIYF | TGTGCCAGCAGTGTGGGGCGGGGAAACACCATATATTTT
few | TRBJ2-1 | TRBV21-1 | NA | CASSNIAERSYNEQFF | TGTGCCAGCAGCAACATAGCGGAGCGGTCCTACAATGAGCAGTTCTTC
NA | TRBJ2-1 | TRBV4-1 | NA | CASSQNLVGNEQFF | TGCGCCAGCAGCCAGAACCTAGTAGGCAATGAGCAGTTCTTC
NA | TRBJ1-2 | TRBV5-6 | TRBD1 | CASSPRTGDYGYTF | TGTGCCAGCAGTCCACGGACAGGGGACTATGGCTACACCTTC
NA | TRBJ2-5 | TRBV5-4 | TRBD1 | CASSTDREETQYF | TGTGCCAGCAGCACGGACAGGGAAGAGACCCAGTACTTC
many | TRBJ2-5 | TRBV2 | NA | CASRTGSQETQYF | TGTGCCAGCAGAACAGGGTCGCAGGAGACCCAGTACTTC
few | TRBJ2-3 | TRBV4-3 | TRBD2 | CASSQVGSGAGGTDTQYF | TGCGCCAGCAGCCAAGTAGGCTCTGGAGCGGGGGGAACAGATACGCAGTATTTT
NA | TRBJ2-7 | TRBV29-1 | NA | CSVDRDNGHEQYF | TGCAGCGTTGACCGGGACAACGGGCACGAGCAGTACTTC
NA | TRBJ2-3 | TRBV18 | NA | CASSFKTGPPGDTQYF | TGTGCCAGCTCCTTTAAGACAGGTCCCCCCGGAGATACGCAGTATTTT
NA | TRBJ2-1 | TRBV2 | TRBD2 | CASTSGSSYNEQFF | TGTGCCAGCACTAGCGGGAGCTCCTACAATGAGCAGTTCTTC
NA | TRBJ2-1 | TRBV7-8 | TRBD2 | CASSSPILAGTYNEQFF | TGTGCCAGCAGCTCCCCGATACTAGCGGGAACCTACAATGAGCAGTTCTTC
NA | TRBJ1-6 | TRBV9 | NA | CASSEQASIYNSPLHF | TGTGCCAGCAGCGAACAGGCCTCAATCTATAATTCACCCCTCCACTTT
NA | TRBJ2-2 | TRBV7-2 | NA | CASRYTNTGELFF | TGTGCCAGCAGATATACTAACACCGGGGAGCTGTTTTTT
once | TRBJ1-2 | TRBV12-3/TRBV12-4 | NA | CASSDSADYGYTF | TGTGCCAGCAGTGACAGCGCCGACTATGGCTACACCTTC
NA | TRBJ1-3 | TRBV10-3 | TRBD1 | CAISETTGGSGNTIYF | TGTGCCATCAGTGAAACCACAGGGGGCTCTGGAAACACCATATATTTT
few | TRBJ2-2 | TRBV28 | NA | CASSLEGIFGGELFF | TGTGCCAGCAGTTTAGAGGGTATATTTGGCGGGGAGCTGTTTTTT
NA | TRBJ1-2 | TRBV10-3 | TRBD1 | CAVTSGTGGDAGYTF | TGTGCCGTCACCAGCGGGACAGGGGGTGACGCTGGCTACACCTTC
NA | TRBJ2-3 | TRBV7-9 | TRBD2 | CASSPPFRLAGVADTQYF | TGTGCCAGCAGCCCGCCATTCCGTCTAGCGGGAGTAGCAGATACGCAGTATTTT
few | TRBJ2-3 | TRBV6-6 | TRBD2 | CASSYSGVTDTQYF | TGTGCCAGCAGTTACAGCGGGGTCACAGATACGCAGTATTTT
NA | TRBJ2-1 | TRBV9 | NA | CASSGQGSGYNEQFF | TGTGCCAGCAGCGGACAAGGGAGTGGGTACAATGAGCAGTTCTTC
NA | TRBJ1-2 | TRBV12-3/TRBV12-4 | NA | CASTLPGGGYTF | TGTGCCAGCACTCTGCCCGGCGGGGGCTACACCTTC
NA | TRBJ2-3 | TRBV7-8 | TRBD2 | CASAGGAGYTDTQYF | TGTGCCAGCGCCGGGGGAGCGGGATACACAGATACGCAGTATTTT
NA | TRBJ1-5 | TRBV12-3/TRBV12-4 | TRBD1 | CASSWGQDQPQHF | TGTGCCAGCAGTTGGGGACAGGACCAGCCCCAGCATTTT
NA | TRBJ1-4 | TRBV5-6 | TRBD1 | CASSEGPGQTNEKLFF | TGTGCCAGCAGCGAAGGACCGGGACAGACTAATGAAAAACTGTTTTTT
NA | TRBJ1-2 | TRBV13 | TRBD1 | CASSSTRTGGKGYTF | TGTGCCAGCAGCTCAACCCGGACAGGGGGAAAGGGCTACACCTTC
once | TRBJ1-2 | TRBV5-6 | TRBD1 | CASSIGQDGYTF | TGTGCCAGCAGCATAGGACAGGATGGCTACACCTTC
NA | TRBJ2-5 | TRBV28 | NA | CASKRPGTYQETQYF | TGTGCCAGCAAGCGCCCGGGGACTTACCAAGAGACCCAGTACTTC
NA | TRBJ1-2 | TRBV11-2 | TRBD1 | CASSKDRNYGYTF | TGTGCCAGCAGCAAGGACAGGAACTATGGCTACACCTTC
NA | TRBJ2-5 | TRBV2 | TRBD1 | CASSAGTGAGQTQYF | TGTGCCAGCAGTGCCGGGACAGGGGCCGGTCAGACCCAGTACTTC
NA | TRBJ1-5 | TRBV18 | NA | CASSPLGGQPQHF | TGTGCCAGCTCGCCGCTTGGGGGGCAGCCCCAGCATTTT
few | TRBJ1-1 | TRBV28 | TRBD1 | CASKTGGLMNTEAFF | TGTGCCAGCAAGACAGGGGGCTTGATGAACACTGAAGCTTTCTTT
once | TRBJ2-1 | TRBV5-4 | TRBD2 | CASSLGTSGYRKGNEQFF | TGTGCCAGCAGCCTAGGGACTAGCGGGTACCGGAAGGGGAATGAGCAGTTCTTC
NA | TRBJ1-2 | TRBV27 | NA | CASSLAGGNYGYTF | TGTGCCAGCAGTTTAGCGGGGGGCAACTATGGCTACACCTTC
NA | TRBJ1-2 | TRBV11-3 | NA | CASSLAGNYGYTF | TGTGCCAGCAGCTTAGCAGGGAATTATGGCTACACCTTC